The 5 T cell receptor beta chains below were found in one sample sequenced in a study of T cell clonality in common variable immunodeficiency. Generated by immunoSEQ multiplex PCR, the TCRdb table keeps only in-frame clones and is missing some. This sample carries under 50,000 clones, none of them present only once. Sequenced material: peripheral blood mononuclear cells. These receptors were obtained from a person between 18 and 70 years old in good health.

This clone has a count of ten or more. Read coverage stops 3 residues before the CDR3 terminus; the germline J gene supplies the remainder. This rearrangement joins TRBV20-1 to TRBJ2-7, with TRBD2 matching over 9 bases. The germline gives CDR1 DFQATT, CDR2 SNEGSKA (reference sequence). The J segment lost 3 bases and the V segment lost 1 base, leaving 1 base of the junction unmatched. The CDR3 runs 13 residues. The CDR3 here is CSARASGIYEQYF. CDR3 DNA, as far as it was read: TGCAGTGCTAGAGCTAGCGGGATCTACGAG.

This clone was seen many times. Read sequence stops 3 residues before the CDR3 end, and the germline J gene provides the missing end. Other DNA sequences of this sample code for an identical CDR3. V usage is TRBV13 and J usage is TRBJ1-1; D may be TRBD1 (6 bases). This CDR3 region has 13 residues. The germline CDR1 and CDR2 sequences are PRHDT and FYEKMQ (reference sequence). This CDR3 is CASNPRRGGRAFF. The DNA read from the CDR3 is TGTGCCAGCAACCCACGACGAGGGGGTAGA.

This clone appeared many times. The sequence runs out 3 residues before the end of the CDR3; the remainder is reconstructed from the germline J gene. V is TRBV13 and J is TRBJ1-6; 10 nucleotides agree with TRBD1. V trimming: 2 bases; J trimming: 9 bases; junction bases outside the gene matches: 10. CDR1 is PRHDT and CDR2 is FYEKMQ in the germline V gene (reference sequence). CDR3 length: 17 amino acids. CDR3 DNA, as far as it was read: TGTGCCAGCAGCTTACGCCTGGGGACAGGGGTTCTTTCACCC. It translates to CASSLRLGTGVLSP. The CDR3 reads in full as CASSLRLGTGVLSPLHF.

This clone came up many times. The missing CDR3 end, 3 residues past where the read stops, is filled in from the germline J gene. Different DNA sequences within this sample yield the same CDR3. The genes are TRBV5-1 and TRBJ2-2, with TRBD1 matching 8 bases. Per the germline V gene, CDR1 is SGHRS and CDR2 is YFSETQ. V lost 2 bases, J lost 7 bases, and 10 bases stayed unmatched. The CDR3 spans 16 residues. The sequenced part of the CDR3 DNA is TGCGCCAGCAGCTTAACAGGGGGAGTATACATCGGGGAG. Its protein is CASSLTGGVYIGE. The entire CDR3 sequence reads CASSLTGGVYIGELFF.

This clone has ten or more counts. A much more abundant neighbour one base away suggests this may be a read error. The read terminates 3 residues before the CDR3 end, so the remaining end is supplied by the germline J gene. The sample contains more than one DNA sequence encoding this CDR3. The chain combines TRBV7-8 with TRBJ1-3; TRBD1 matches at 7 bases. The CDR3 runs 14 residues. The V gene's germline CDR1 is SGHVS and CDR2 FQNEAQ. The V gene end was trimmed by 3 bases and the J gene end by 4 bases; junction bases not matched to a gene: 3. CDR3 loop: CASSLTGTGNTIYF. The part of the CDR3 DNA that was read is TGTGCCAGCAGCTTGACAGGGACCGGAAACACC.